The present T cell receptor (beta chain) was sequenced within a study of blood T cell repertoires in COVID-19. Study as a whole: Some COVID-19 samples were acute and others convalescent; all came from the United States, Italy and Spain.

Per the germline V gene, CDR1 is SGHAT and CDR2 is FQNNGV. V trimming: 3 bases; J trimming: 5 bases; junction bases outside the gene matches: 9. There are 16 residues in the CDR3. Under the authors' procedure: It was from reference gene primer amplification that nucleated cell counts were estimated. Sequencing used immunoSEQ multiplex PCR; TCRdb keeps in-frame clones, though not all of them. The V and J calls and the clone size are those of that table, but D and trimming were determined from the DNA. Of about 150,000 clones in the sample, over 60% are singletons; the top ten hold roughly 1.7%. This sequence joins TRBV11-2 and TRBJ2-1; TRBD2 aligns across 8 bases. The sequence was obtained from a man older than 75 with acute or convalescent COVID-19. Specimen: peripheral blood. The CDR3 bases are TGTGCCAGCAGCTTTACCGGGGGGGCCAGCGACAATGAGCAGTTCTTC. This encodes CASSFTGGASDNEQFF.